This T cell receptor beta chain derives from a study of CD4 T cells in relation to SARS-CoV-2 and coronaviruses. The CDR3 spans 15 residues. Germline V gene sequence: CDR1 SGHRS, CDR2 YFSETQ. The V and J ends lost 3 bases and 4 bases, in that order; junction bases with no gene match: 6. Produced via immunoSEQ multiplex PCR; TCRdb's table is partial and in-frame only. Among 65,000 or so clones listed, more than 75% were seen once. Before the COVID-19 pandemic, during about 2010-2018, CD4+ T cells were taken from unexposed donors. The sequenced sample was memory CD4+ T cells from PBMCs. The sequence was collected from a human donor in good health. The chain combines TRBV5-1 with TRBJ1-4, with 7 bases fitting TRBD1. In DNA form, the CDR3 reads TGCGCCAGCAGCTCCACCGGGACAGTTAATGAAAAACTGTTTTTT. Translation gives CASSSTGTVNEKLFF.